Below, 5 T cell receptor beta chains from the same sample are listed, as sequenced in a study of T cell clones after liver transplantation. Their specific antigens are unknown. Sequencing of dividing CFSE-low cells from the MLR defined alloreactive TCRbeta sequences. Libraries were prepared by immunoSEQ multiplex PCR; TCRdb keeps only in-frame clonotypes and omits some of them. The table shows 5,000 to 6,500 clones, with 30% occurring only once. The material sequenced was CD4+ T cells from cultured PBMCs. The receptors were sampled from a human patient who received a liver transplant. Some of the T cells may derive from the graft donor.

By proportion, this clone is large (0.1 to 1%). The rearrangement uses TRBV2 and TRBJ1-4, with TRBD1 as a possible D gene (5 bases). CDR3 length equals 15 residues. Trimming shortened V by 6 bases and J by 0 bases, and 11 bases separated the two germline ends. Germline V gene data show CDR1 as SNHLY and CDR2 as FYNNEI. CDR3 sequence reads: CASRSQGSTNEKLFF. In DNA, the CDR3 is TGTGCCAGCAGATCCCAGGGATCAACTAATGAAAAACTGTTTTTT.

This clone was seen a few times. The rearrangement joins TRBV5-4 to TRBJ2-2; the D is unclear. V lost 0 bases and J lost 5, with 8 bases in between. The CDR3 covers 14 residues. The V gene's germline CDR1 is SGHNT and CDR2 YYREEE (reference sequence). CDR3: CASSLGLKTGELFF. CDR3 DNA sequence: TGTGCCAGCAGCTTGGGCTTGAAAACCGGGGAGCTGTTTTTT.

This sequence joins TRBV29-1 and TRBJ1-2; 8 bases fit TRBD1. The V and J ends lost 3 bases and 8 bases, in that order; junction bases with no gene match: 5. Germline V lookup: CDR1 SQVTM, CDR2 ANQGSEA. The CDR3 covers 12 residues. CDR3: CSVDRTGYGYTF. CDR3 in DNA: TGCAGCGTTGACAGGACAGGGTACGGCTACACCTTC.

This clone was counted between two and nine times. The chain is built from TRBV14 and TRBJ2-2, with 7 bases identical to TRBD1. CDR1 SGHDN and CDR2 FVKESK come from the germline V gene. With V trimmed by 1 base and J by 6 bases, 5 bases remained unmatched. The CDR3 runs 15 residues. The CDR3 region is CASSQARGHAGELFF. The CDR3 coding sequence is TGTGCCAGCAGCCAAGCAAGGGGGCATGCCGGGGAGCTGTTTTTT. The full variable domain, rest sourced from reference TRBV14 and TRBJ2-2, is EAGVTQFPSHSVIEKGQTVTLRCDPISGHDNLYWYRRVMGKEIKFLLHFVKESKQDESGMPNNRFLAERTGGTYSTLKVQPAELEDSGVYFCASSQARGHAGELFFGEGSRLTVL.

J is TRBJ2-7 and V is TRBV28, with 11 bases aligning to TRBD2. With 5 bases clipped from V and 0 bases from J, the junction kept 6 bases outside the gene matches. Germline lookup yields CDR1 MDHEN and CDR2 SYDVKM. This CDR3 has 16 residues. CDR3 sequence reads: CASSLQTSGASYEQYF. For the CDR3, the DNA is TGTGCCAGCAGTCTTCAGACTAGCGGGGCCTCCTACGAGCAGTACTTC. Full variable domain (outside the CDR3, taken from reference TRBV28 and TRBJ2-7): DVKVTQSSRYLVKRTGEKVFLECVQDMDHENMFWYRQDPGLGLRLIYFSYDVKMKEKGDIPEGYSVSREKKERFSLILESASTNQTSMYLCASSLQTSGASYEQYFGPGTRLTVT.